This T cell receptor beta chain was recovered during a study of blood T cell repertoires in COVID-19. Across the whole study: T cells, B-cell-depleted T cells, or PBMCs supplied cDNA or gDNA.

Germline V lookup: CDR1 SNHLY, CDR2 FYNNEI. V was pared by 7 bases and J by 0 bases, with 15 bases between. The CDR3 contains 15 residues. Data came from immunoSEQ multiplex PCR; TCRdb stores just in-frame clones and leaves some out. The profile covers some 150,000 clones, with about 87% appearing a single time and roughly 3.9% taken by the ten largest. J is TRBJ1-1 and V is TRBV2, with D possibly TRBD1 on 6 matching bases. The sample taken for sequencing was peripheral blood. This receptor was taken from a man aged 18 to 29 with active or convalescent COVID-19. CDR3: CASIGGGVMNTEAFF. The CDR3, as DNA: TGTGCCAGCATAGGGGGGGGAGTCATGAACACTGAAGCTTTCTTT.